These 13 T cell receptor beta chains share one sample of origin, sequenced in a study of regulatory T cells in long-lasting Graves disease. Stated time point: newly diagnosed GD, antithyroid drugs for less than 3 months. RNA isolated from PBMCs was used to make the TCR library. With iRepertoire HTBI primers and Arm-PCR of CDR3 regions, TCR beta libraries were built. TCRdb reprocessed the multiplex PCR reads via MiXCR and lists one record per CDR3 protein. Here the sample spans 550,000 to 650,000 distinct CDR3 sequences, about 16% being singletons. This sample was shared with a second study, whose subject was T cells in Graves' hyperthyroidism and ophthalmopathy.

The starting material was peripheral blood mononuclear cells (PBMCs), obtained at new diagnosis, from a patient treated with antithyroid drugs. All receptors come from a man between 18 and 29 years old with Graves disease.

J is TRBJ1-3 and V is TRBV11-2; weak D call: TRBD1 (5 bases). Between the trimmed V and J ends, which lost 3 bases and 4 bases, there was a span of 13 bases. Germline CDR1 reads SGHAT; CDR2 reads FQNNGV. The CDR3 totals 15 residues. DNA of the CDR3: TGTGCCAGCAGCTTTGGGGGGAAGGCCGGAAACACCATATATTTT. It yields the protein CASSFGGKAGNTIYF.

This clonotype was found a few times. The chain employs TRBV5-1 and TRBJ2-1, with 11 bases identical to TRBD2. After removal of 4 bases from V and 0 bases from J, the junction contained 9 bases not matched to a gene. From germline, CDR1 is SGHRS and CDR2 YFSETQ. This CDR3 is 18 amino acids long. The CDR3 region has the DNA TGCGCCAGCAGCCCTATCGGGACTAGCGGCATCTCCTACAATGAGCAGTTCTTC. Translating gives CASSPIGTSGISYNEQFF. Drawing the rest from reference TRBV5-1 and TRBJ2-1, the complete variable domain is KAGVTQTPRYLIKTRGQQVTLSCSPISGHRSVSWYQQTPGQGLQFLFEYFSETQRNKGNFPGRFSGRQFSNSRSEMNVSTLELGDSALYLCASSPIGTSGISYNEQFFGPGTRLTVL.

The sample holds a few counts of this clonotype. This chain connects TRBV19 to TRBJ1-4; no definite D call. The germline CDR1 and CDR2 sequences are LNHDA and SQIVND (reference sequence). The CDR3 runs 12 residues. V lost 4 bases, J lost 5 bases, and 5 bases lay in between. CDR3 sequence (DNA): TGTGCCAGTAGTACAGGAAATGAAAAACTGTTTTTT. It is translated as CASSTGNEKLFF.

This clonotype has a count of ten or more. V is TRBV2 and J is TRBJ2-1, with 15 positions matching TRBD2. The junction had 6 bases not matched to a gene; V was cut back by 2 bases and J by 1 base. CDR1 is SNHLY, CDR2 FYNNEI, per germline. This CDR3 has 19 amino acids. CDR3 nucleotide sequence: TGTGCCAGCAGTGAAAGGACTAGCGGGAGGGGTCGGTCCTACAATGAGCAGTTCTTC. Translated: CASSERTSGRGRSYNEQFF.

This clonotype appeared many times. An end of the junction does not agree with germline; a read error may underlie this. The chain employs TRBV7-7 and TRBJ2-3, with 8 bases aligning to TRBD1. CDR3 length: 14 amino acids. Per germline, CDR1 SSHAT and CDR2 FNYEAQ (reference sequence). The CDR3 sequence is CASSPRTGRDTQYF. CDR3 coding DNA: TGTGCTAGCAGCCCCCGGACAGGGCGGGATACGCAGTATTTT.

This chain connects TRBV28 to TRBJ1-4; TRBD1 matches 7 bases. The germline CDR1 and CDR2 sequences are MDHEN and SYDVKM. The CDR3 runs 16 residues. J lost 4 bases, V lost 3 bases, and 8 bases had no gene match. The CDR3 region has the DNA TGTGCCAGCAGTTTCGGAGGGGGCGGTGGTAATGAAAAACTGTTTTTT. Its translation: CASSFGGGGGNEKLFF.

In its sample, this clonotype was seen many times. V gene TRBV30 combines with J gene TRBJ2-7; possibly TRBD2 for D (5 bases). Germline V gene data show CDR1 as GTSNPN and CDR2 as SVGIG (reference sequence). The V end lost 7 bases, the J end lost 2 bases, and 15 bases lay between the germline ends. This CDR3 comprises 13 residues. This chain's CDR3 is CASDGRIAYEQYF. The CDR3 coding sequence is TGTGCCTCGGATGGGAGAATCGCCTACGAGCAGTACTTC.

The sample holds a few counts of this clonotype. The V call is TRBV7-9, the J call TRBJ2-7; D is perhaps TRBD1 (5 bases). CDR1 is SEHNR and CDR2 is FQNEAQ in the germline V gene (reference sequence). V was cut by 4 bases and J by 2 bases, with 9 bases left in between. This CDR3 comprises 13 residues. Here the CDR3 reads CASSSDIPYEQYF. CDR3 DNA sequence: TGTGCCAGCAGCTCGGACATTCCCTACGAGCAGTACTTC.

In the case of this clonotype: A much larger clone lies one base from this, so it may be a read error. The chain is built from TRBV20-1 and TRBJ2-7; D perhaps matches TRBD2 (5 bases). The V gene's germline CDR1 is DFQATT and CDR2 SNEGSKA (reference sequence). The CDR3 length is 14 residues. V was trimmed by 5 bases and J by 2 bases, leaving 16 bases between them. The CDR3 nucleotides are TGCAGTGCTCGTTCAGGACTGGGCCCCTACGAGCAGTACTTC. Amino acids: CSARSGLGPYEQYF.

This clonotype came up a few times. V gene TRBV28 combines with J gene TRBJ2-7; D may be TRBD2 (7 bases). The CDR3 is 15 amino acids. Deletions cut 6 bases from V and 2 bases from J, with 17 bases between. Germline lookup yields CDR1 MDHEN and CDR2 SYDVKM. The CDR3 loop reads CASSFRGATAYEQYF. CDR3 in DNA: TGTGCCAGCAGCTTCCGGGGGGCAACCGCCTACGAGCAGTACTTC.

This clonotype was found many times. This rearrangement joins TRBV19 to TRBJ1-1; D remains unclear. Germline V lookup: CDR1 LNHDA, CDR2 SQIVND (reference sequence). Trimming shortened V by 0 bases and J by 11 bases, and 16 bases separated the two germline ends. This CDR3 region has 14 residues. CDR3 amino acids: CASSIDFRPQWAFF. The DNA of the CDR3 is TGTGCCAGTAGTATAGATTTCCGGCCCCAATGGGCTTTCTTT.

This clonotype was seen many times. This rearrangement joins TRBV2 to TRBJ2-5, with TRBD2 matching 10 bases. The CDR3 is 16 residues long. Germline lookup yields CDR1 SNHLY and CDR2 FYNNEI. V shed 6 bases, J shed 3 bases, and the junction held 10 bases outside the gene matches. The CDR3 is CASRHGTSDLEETQYF. The CDR3 DNA follows: TGTGCCAGCAGACACGGGACTAGCGACCTGGAAGAGACCCAGTACTTC.

The gene calls are TRBV29-1 and TRBJ2-7; TRBD1 matches 11 bases. From germline, CDR1 is SQVTM and CDR2 ANQGSEA. The V gene end was trimmed by 0 bases and the J gene end by 1 base; junction bases not matched to a gene: 5. This CDR3 contains 16 residues. The CDR3 region is CSVEEVGTGGSYEQYF. The CDR3 bases are TGCAGCGTTGAAGAGGTGGGGACAGGGGGATCCTACGAGCAGTACTTC.